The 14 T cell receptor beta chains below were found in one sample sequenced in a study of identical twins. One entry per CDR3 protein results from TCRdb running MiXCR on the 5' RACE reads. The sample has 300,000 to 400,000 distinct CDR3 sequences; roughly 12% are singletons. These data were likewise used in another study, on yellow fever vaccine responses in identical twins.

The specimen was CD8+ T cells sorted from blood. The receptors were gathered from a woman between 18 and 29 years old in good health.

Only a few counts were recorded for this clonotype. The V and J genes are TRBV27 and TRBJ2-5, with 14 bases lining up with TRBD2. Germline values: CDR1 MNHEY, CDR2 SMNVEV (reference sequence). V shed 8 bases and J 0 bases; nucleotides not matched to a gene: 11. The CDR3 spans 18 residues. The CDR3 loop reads CASGPGLAGAGYQETQYF. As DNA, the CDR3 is TGTGCCAGCGGACCGGGACTAGCGGGGGCCGGGTACCAAGAGACCCAGTACTTC.

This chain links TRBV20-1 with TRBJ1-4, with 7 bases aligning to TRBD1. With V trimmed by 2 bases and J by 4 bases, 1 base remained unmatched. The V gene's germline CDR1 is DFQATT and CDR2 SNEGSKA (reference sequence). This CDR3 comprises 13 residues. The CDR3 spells CSARNRGNEKLFF. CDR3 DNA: TGCAGTGCTAGAAACAGGGGTAATGAAAAACTGTTTTTT.

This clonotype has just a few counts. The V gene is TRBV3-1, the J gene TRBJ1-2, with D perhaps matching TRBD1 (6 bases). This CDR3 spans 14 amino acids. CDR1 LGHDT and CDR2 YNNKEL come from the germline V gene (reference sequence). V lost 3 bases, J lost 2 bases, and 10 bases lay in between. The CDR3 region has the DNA TGTGCCAGCAGCCAGACAGGTTCCAACTATGGCTACACCTTC. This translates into CASSQTGSNYGYTF.

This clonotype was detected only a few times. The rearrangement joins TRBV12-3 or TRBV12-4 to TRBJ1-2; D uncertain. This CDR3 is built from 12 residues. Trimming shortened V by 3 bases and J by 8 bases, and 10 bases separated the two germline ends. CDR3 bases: TGTGCCAGCAGTTTCATGTTCCAGGGCTACACCTTC. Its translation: CASSFMFQGYTF.

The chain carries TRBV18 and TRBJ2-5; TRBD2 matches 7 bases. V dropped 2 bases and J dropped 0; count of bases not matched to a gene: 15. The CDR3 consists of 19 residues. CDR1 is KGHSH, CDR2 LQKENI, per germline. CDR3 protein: CASSPGSHGEGKYQETQYF. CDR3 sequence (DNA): TGTGCCAGCTCACCAGGCTCCCATGGGGAGGGGAAGTACCAAGAGACCCAGTACTTC. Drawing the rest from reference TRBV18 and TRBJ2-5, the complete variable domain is NAGVMQNPRHLVRRRGQEARLRCSPMKGHSHVYWYRQLPEEGLKFMVYLQKENIIDESGMPKERFSAEFPKEGPSILRIQQVVRGDSAAYFCASSPGSHGEGKYQETQYFGPGTRLLVL.

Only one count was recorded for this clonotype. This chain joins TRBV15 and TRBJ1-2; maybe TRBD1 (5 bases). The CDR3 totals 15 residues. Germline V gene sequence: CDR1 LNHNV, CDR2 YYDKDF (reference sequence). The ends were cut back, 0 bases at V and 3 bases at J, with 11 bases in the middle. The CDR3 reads CATSRDLGTDYGYTF. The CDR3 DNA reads TGTGCCACCAGCAGAGATCTAGGGACTGACTATGGCTACACCTTC.

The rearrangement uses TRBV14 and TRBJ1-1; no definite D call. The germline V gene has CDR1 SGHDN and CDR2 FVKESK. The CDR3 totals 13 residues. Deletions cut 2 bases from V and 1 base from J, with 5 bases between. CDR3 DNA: TGTGCCAGCAGCCAATTCCAGAACACTGAAGCTTTCTTT. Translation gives CASSQFQNTEAFF.

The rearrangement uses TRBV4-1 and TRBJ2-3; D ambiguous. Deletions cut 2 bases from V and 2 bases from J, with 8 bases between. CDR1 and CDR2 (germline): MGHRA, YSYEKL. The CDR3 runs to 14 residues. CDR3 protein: CASSQLGYTDTQYF. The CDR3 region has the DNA TGCGCCAGCAGCCAACTGGGCTACACAGATACGCAGTATTTT.

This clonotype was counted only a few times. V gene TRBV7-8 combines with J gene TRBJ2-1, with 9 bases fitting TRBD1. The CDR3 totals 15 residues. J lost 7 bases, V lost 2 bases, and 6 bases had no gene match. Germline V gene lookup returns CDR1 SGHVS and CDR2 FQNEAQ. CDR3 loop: CASSLSGQGRNEQFF. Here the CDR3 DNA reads TGTGCCAGCAGCTTATCCGGACAGGGGCGAAATGAGCAGTTCTTC.

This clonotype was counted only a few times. Here the CDR3 DNA reads TGTGCCAGCAGCCACACCTTGGACTACGAGCAGTACTTC. It yields the protein CASSHTLDYEQYF. This chain connects TRBV5-5 to TRBJ2-7; D gene unclear. This CDR3 is 13 amino acids long. V lost 4 bases, J lost 3 bases, and 11 bases lay in between. Germline lookup yields CDR1 SGHKS and CDR2 YYEKEE (reference sequence).

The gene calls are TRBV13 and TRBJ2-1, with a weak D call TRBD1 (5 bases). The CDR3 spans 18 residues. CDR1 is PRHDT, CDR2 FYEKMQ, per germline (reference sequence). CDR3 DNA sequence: TGTACCTGCAGTCCCGACCGTCCGGCAGGGCGGTACCACAATGAGCAGTTCTTC. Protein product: CTCSPDRPAGRYHNEQFF.

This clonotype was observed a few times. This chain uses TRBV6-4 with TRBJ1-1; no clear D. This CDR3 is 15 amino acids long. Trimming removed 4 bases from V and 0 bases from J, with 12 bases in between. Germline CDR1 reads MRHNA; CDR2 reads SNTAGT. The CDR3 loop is CASSAWRFMNTEAFF. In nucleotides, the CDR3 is TGTGCCAGCAGTGCCTGGAGGTTCATGAACACTGAAGCTTTCTTT.

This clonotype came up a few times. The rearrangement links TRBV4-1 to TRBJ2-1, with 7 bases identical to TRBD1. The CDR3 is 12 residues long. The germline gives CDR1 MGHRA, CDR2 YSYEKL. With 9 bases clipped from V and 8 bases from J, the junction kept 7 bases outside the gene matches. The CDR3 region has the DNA TGCGCCAGTGGTACAGGGGTCCATGAGCAGTTCTTC. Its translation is CASGTGVHEQFF.

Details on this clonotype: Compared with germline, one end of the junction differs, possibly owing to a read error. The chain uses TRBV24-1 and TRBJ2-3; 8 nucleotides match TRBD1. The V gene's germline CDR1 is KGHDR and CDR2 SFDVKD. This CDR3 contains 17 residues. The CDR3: CATSIYPGQGFTDTQYF. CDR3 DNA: TGTGCCACCAGTATCTACCCCGGACAGGGATTCACAGATACACAGTATTTT.